This TCR beta chain was observed in a study of blood T cell repertoires in COVID-19. Clones were read by immunoSEQ multiplex PCR, and TCRdb kept only the in-frame ones, dropping some. The table records tens of thousands of clones, approximately 80% of them present only once. The CDR3 extends over 15 amino acids. Germline-derived CDR1 and CDR2 are GTSNPN and SVGIG (reference sequence). The V and J ends lost 4 bases and 2 bases, in that order; junction bases with no gene match: 5. This chain connects TRBV30 to TRBJ2-1, with TRBD2 identical over 10 bases. The TCR was taken from a woman aged 80 or over with acute or convalescent COVID-19. Sequenced sample: peripheral blood. The CDR3 protein is CAWTSGSLPYNEQFF. Here the CDR3 DNA reads TGTGCCTGGACTAGCGGGAGTCTCCCCTACAATGAGCAGTTCTTC.